This T cell receptor beta chain originates from a study of blood T cell repertoires in COVID-19. Study-level background: From the United States, Italy and Spain came samples of acute and convalescent COVID-19.

Profiled with immunoSEQ multiplex PCR; TCRdb holds only in-frame clones, not every one. The sample gives under 150,000 clones, roughly 80% of which show up once; 4.5% to 7% is in the top ten. Cohorts were based on clinical histories the participants reported. There are 14 residues in the CDR3. V lost 3 bases, J lost 5 bases, and 3 bases stayed unmatched. Germline lookup yields CDR1 LGHDT and CDR2 YNNKEL (reference sequence). The J gene is TRBJ2-3, the V gene TRBV3-1 (or the pseudogene TRBV3-2), with 9 bases matching TRBD2. The specimen was PBMCs or T cells enriched from blood (not recorded which). This TCR derives from a man aged 40-55 years with acute COVID-19. The CDR3 nucleotides read TGTGCCAGCAGCCAGCGGGGGGGCCAAGATACGCAGTATTTT. Translation gives CASSQRGGQDTQYF.